Below are 32 T cell receptor beta chains sequenced from a single sample in a study of blood T cell repertoires in COVID-19. Using immunoSEQ multiplex PCR, the repertoire was profiled, and TCRdb retains in-frame clones only, with some absent. This sample has roughly 100,000 clones; roughly 80% occur once, and the top ten carry approximately 3.3%. The sequenced material came from peripheral blood. These receptors came from a woman aged 80 or over with active or convalescent COVID-19.

V and J are TRBV28 and TRBJ1-2; the D is unclear. Deletions cut 8 bases from V and 0 bases from J, with 7 bases between. The CDR3 loop spans 12 amino acids. The germline V gene has CDR1 MDHEN and CDR2 SYDVKM. CDR3 coding DNA: TGTGCCAGCCGCGCATCTAACTATGGCTACACCTTC. As protein: CASRASNYGYTF.

The CDR3 region is CASSLVQENSPLHF. The CDR3 DNA sequence: TGTGCCAGCAGCTTGGTGCAGGAAAATTCACCCCTCCACTTT. This sequence joins TRBV5-5 and TRBJ1-6, with D hard to call. The CDR3 loop spans 14 amino acids. Between the trimmed V and J ends, which lost 0 bases and 7 bases, there was a span of 8 bases. Germline V gene sequence: CDR1 SGHKS, CDR2 YYEKEE (reference sequence).

The V call is TRBV4-3, the J call TRBJ1-6; the D is unclear. The CDR3 extends over 13 amino acids. The V end lost 0 bases, the J end lost 10 bases, and 7 bases lay between the germline ends. The V gene's germline CDR1 is LGHNA and CDR2 YSLEER. CDR3 loop: CASSQENQSPLHF. The CDR3 bases are TGCGCCAGCAGCCAAGAGAATCAGTCACCCCTCCACTTT.

V gene TRBV28 combines with J gene TRBJ2-7, with TRBD2 matching over 11 bases. There are 17 residues in the CDR3. V was pared by 2 bases and J by 0 bases, with 6 bases of the junction left unmatched. Germline CDR1 MDHEN, CDR2 SYDVKM. CDR3 in amino acids: CASSLPPGTSGSYEQYF. CDR3 DNA sequence: TGTGCCAGCAGTTTACCTCCCGGGACTAGCGGCTCCTACGAGCAGTACTTC.

The chain carries TRBV29-1 and TRBJ2-3, with D perhaps TRBD1 (5 bases). The germline gives CDR1 SQVTM, CDR2 ANQGSEA. The CDR3 length is 13 residues. Trimming removed 4 bases from V and 2 bases from J, with 10 bases in between. CDR3 sequence (DNA): TGCAGCGTTGTGCGACAGACCACAGATACGCAGTATTTT. It codes for CSVVRQTTDTQYF.

The rearrangement links TRBV5-1 to TRBJ2-3, with 9 bases matching TRBD2. The germline V gene encodes CDR1 SGHRS and CDR2 YFSETQ. The CDR3 is made up of 18 amino acids. Trimming removed 3 bases from V and 7 bases from J; junction bases left unmatched: 18. The CDR3 DNA sequence: TGCGCCAGCAGCTCCAGTCCCGGGACTAGCACTCGGTACCATACGCAGTATTTT. Its translation: CASSSSPGTSTRYHTQYF.

This chain uses TRBV5-6 with TRBJ2-7, with 9 bases aligning to TRBD2. The V gene end was trimmed by 0 bases and the J gene end by 4 bases; junction bases not matched to a gene: 8. The CDR3 covers 16 residues. Per the germline V gene, CDR1 is SGHDT and CDR2 is YYEEEE. CDR3 sequence (DNA): TGTGCCAGCAGCTTGGACCCGGGGGCGGGAGGGTACGAGCAGTACTTC. It translates to CASSLDPGAGGYEQYF.

The DNA of the CDR3 is TGTGCCAGCAGTGCCACAGGGTCTCTCCAGCCCCAGCATTTT. This sequence encodes CASSATGSLQPQHF. The V call is TRBV2, the J call TRBJ1-5; weak D call: TRBD1 (6 bases). Germline loops: CDR1 SNHLY, CDR2 FYNNEI. V shed 4 bases and J shed 7 bases, with 14 bases lying between them. The CDR3 is 14 amino acids. The complete variable domain, with remaining parts taken from reference TRBV2 and TRBJ1-5, reads EPEVTQTPSHQVTQMGQEVILRCVPISNHLYFYWYRQILGQKVEFLVSFYNNEISEKSEIFDDQFSVERPDGSNFTLKIRSTKLEDSAMYFCASSATGSLQPQHFGDGTRLSIL.

This clone was seen just once. The V and J genes are TRBV7-9 and TRBJ2-3; 10 positions match TRBD2. The CDR3 is 16 amino acids. With V trimmed by 2 bases and J by 0 bases, 2 bases remained unmatched. CDR1 is SEHNR and CDR2 is FQNEAQ in the germline V gene (reference sequence). CDR3 in amino acids: CASSLLLAGSTDTQYF. The DNA for the CDR3 is TGTGCCAGCAGCTTATTACTAGCGGGGAGCACAGATACGCAGTATTTT.

This clone was recorded only once. Here the CDR3 DNA reads TGTGCCAGCAGCCGCGAGACAGGGATCTTGGATGGCTACACCTTC. It yields the protein CASSRETGILDGYTF. This chain connects TRBV7-2 to TRBJ1-2; TRBD1 matches 7 bases. The CDR3 spans 15 residues. The germline CDR1 and CDR2 sequences are SGHTA and FQGNSA. V trimming: 5 bases; J trimming: 6 bases; junction bases outside the gene matches: 12.

The CDR3 region has the DNA TGTGCCAGCAGTTTCGAGACCAGGGGTTTCTACAATGAGCAGTTCTTC. Amino acid sequence: CASSFETRGFYNEQFF. The chain carries TRBV28 and TRBJ2-1; possibly TRBD1 for D (6 bases). The CDR3 is made up of 16 amino acids. CDR1 and CDR2 from the germline V gene are MDHEN and SYDVKM. Trimming pared 3 bases from V and 3 bases from J, leaving 15 bases between. Complete variable domain (other parts from reference TRBV28 and TRBJ2-1): DVKVTQSSRYLVKRTGEKVFLECVQDMDHENMFWYRQDPGLGLRLIYFSYDVKMKEKGDIPEGYSVSREKKERFSLILESASTNQTSMYLCASSFETRGFYNEQFFGPGTRLTVL.

This clone is a singleton in its sample. The chain uses TRBV19 and TRBJ1-3; D possibly corresponds to TRBD1 (5 bases). The CDR3 contains 15 residues. The V gene's germline CDR1 is LNHDA and CDR2 SQIVND (reference sequence). V shed 7 bases and J shed 1 base, with 14 bases lying between them. The CDR3 DNA reads TGTGCCAGTATCAAGGGGAAGGGTTCTGGAAACACCATATATTTT. Translated, it gives CASIKGKGSGNTIYF.

Only one count was recorded for this clone. The CDR3 DNA sequence: TGTGCCAGCAGCCAAGCTTGGGGGGGAGAGACCCAGTACTTC. Translation gives CASSQAWGGETQYF. The V call is TRBV3-1 (or the pseudogene TRBV3-2), the J call TRBJ2-5; TRBD2 aligns across 7 bases. This CDR3 has 14 amino acids. Per the germline V gene, CDR1 is LGHDT and CDR2 is YNNKEL (reference sequence). The junction had 3 bases not matched to a gene; V was cut back by 1 base and J by 4 bases.

This clone was recorded a few times. V is TRBV19 and J is TRBJ2-3, with D possibly being TRBD2 (6 bases). Germline CDR1 and CDR2: LNHDA and SQIVND (reference sequence). The CDR3 contains 16 residues. V lost 6 bases and J lost 5, with 21 bases in between. The CDR3 is CASSRAGQGSGDTQYF. CDR3 nucleotides: TGTGCCAGTAGCCGGGCGGGGCAGGGTAGTGGAGATACGCAGTATTTT.

The chain combines TRBV10-3 with TRBJ2-1; D may be TRBD2 (5 bases). V lost 8 bases and J lost 5, with 10 bases in between. CDR1 and CDR2 from the germline V gene are ENHRY and SYGVKD. This CDR3 contains 12 residues. The CDR3 region is CAIEGDDNEQFF. The CDR3 DNA follows: TGTGCCATCGAGGGCGACGACAATGAGCAGTTCTTC.

The chain links TRBV2 to TRBJ1-4, with D possibly TRBD1 on 6 matching bases. CDR1 is SNHLY and CDR2 is FYNNEI in the germline V gene. The CDR3 consists of 17 residues. V dropped 5 bases and J dropped 10 bases, with 26 bases sitting between them. This chain's CDR3 is CASSSSPVGAGWGKLFF. The CDR3 DNA reads TGTGCCAGCAGTAGTTCCCCGGTGGGGGCGGGTTGGGGAAAACTGTTTTTT.

The chain links TRBV24-1 to TRBJ2-1; possible D gene TRBD2, 5 bases. V lost 8 bases, J lost 2 bases, and 9 bases lay in between. Germline V gives CDR1 KGHDR, CDR2 SFDVKD. This CDR3 is 13 amino acids long. CDR3 region: CATNDGAYNEQFF. CDR3 DNA sequence: TGTGCCACCAACGACGGGGCCTACAATGAGCAGTTCTTC.

The CDR3 DNA reads TGCGCCAGCAGCCCTACAGGGAAAGGGGGAGTTGCTGGGGCCAACGTCCTGACTTTC. Its protein product is CASSPTGKGGVAGANVLTF. V usage is TRBV4-1 and J usage is TRBJ2-6, with D perhaps matching TRBD1 (6 bases). From germline, CDR1 is MGHRA and CDR2 YSYEKL. Trimming removed 4 bases at V and 2 bases at J, with 21 bases between. The CDR3 spans 19 residues.

The chain is built from TRBV6-6 and TRBJ1-5, with a weak D call TRBD1 (5 bases). The germline CDR1 and CDR2 sequences are MNHNY and SVGAGI (reference sequence). This CDR3 is built from 16 residues. With 1 base removed from V and 6 bases from J, the gap between germline ends came to 16 bases. The CDR3 sequence: CASSYFLGQGTQPQHF. The CDR3 DNA is TGTGCCAGCAGTTACTTCCTGGGGCAGGGAACTCAGCCCCAGCATTTT.

The V gene is TRBV7-9, the J gene TRBJ1-4; 8 nucleotides agree with TRBD1. J lost 7 bases, V lost 6 bases, and 4 bases had no gene match. CDR3 size: 13 residues. Germline V gene data show CDR1 as SEHNR and CDR2 as FQNEAQ (reference sequence). The CDR3 DNA is TGTGCCAGCAGTCGCGGACAGGGTGAAAAACTGTTTTTT. It codes for CASSRGQGEKLFF.

This clone was found once. This chain connects TRBV10-3 to TRBJ1-2, with TRBD1 matching 9 bases. The V and J ends lost 8 bases and 7 bases, in that order; junction bases with no gene match: 8. The germline V gene encodes CDR1 ENHRY and CDR2 SYGVKD. CDR3 length equals 13 residues. The CDR3 nucleotides are TGTGCCATCTACGGACAGGGGAGGTCTGGCTACACCTTC. Translated, it gives CAIYGQGRSGYTF.

The rearrangement uses TRBV9 and TRBJ1-3; 7 nucleotides line up with TRBD1. With V trimmed by 2 bases and J by 3 bases, 14 bases remained unmatched. Per the germline V gene, CDR1 is SGDLS and CDR2 is YYNGEE. The CDR3 consists of 18 residues. The CDR3 nucleotides are TGTGCCAGCAGCGTCTCCCCTGAGACAGGGTCGGGTGGAAACACCATATATTTT. Translation: CASSVSPETGSGGNTIYF.

V is TRBV6-6 and J is TRBJ2-2; 8 bases line up with TRBD2. The V gene end was trimmed by 5 bases and the J gene end by 1 base; junction bases not matched to a gene: 12. Germline V gene sequence: CDR1 MNHNY, CDR2 SVGAGI (reference sequence). The CDR3 loop spans 18 amino acids. The CDR3 bases are TGTGCCAGCAGTCGTAGCGGGACCTATTCCCTGAACACCGGGGAGCTGTTTTTT. Its protein product is CASSRSGTYSLNTGELFF.

This clone occurred once. The chain carries TRBV5-1 and TRBJ2-7; D is perhaps TRBD2 (5 bases). V was cut by 5 bases and J by 2 bases, with 14 bases left in between. Germline CDR1 is SGHRS and CDR2 is YFSETQ. CDR3 length: 14 residues. In DNA, the CDR3 is TGCGCCAGCAGAAGAGAGGGAATGGCCTACGAGCAGTACTTC. Amino acid sequence: CASRREGMAYEQYF.

This rearrangement joins TRBV6-2 or TRBV6-3 to TRBJ1-1; D possibly corresponds to TRBD1 (6 bases). This CDR3 has 16 amino acids. Trimming pared 4 bases from V and 4 bases from J, leaving 19 bases between. Germline CDR1 and CDR2: MNHEY and SVGEGT. CDR3 DNA sequence: TGTGCCAGCAGTTTAGAGTCAGGGAGGGGGAGCACTGAAGCTTTCTTT. Its protein product is CASSLESGRGSTEAFF.

The CDR3 loop is CSVGADHTEAFF. CDR3 nucleotides: TGCAGCGTTGGGGCAGACCACACTGAAGCTTTCTTT. The chain combines TRBV29-1 with TRBJ1-1; no clear D gene. V was pared by 4 bases and J by 3 bases, with 9 bases between. This CDR3 has 12 residues. CDR1 and CDR2 from the germline V gene are SQVTM and ANQGSEA.

This clone was picked up a small number of times. The chain joins TRBV7-9 to TRBJ1-4; D gene ambiguous. Per the germline V gene, CDR1 is SEHNR and CDR2 is FQNEAQ (reference sequence). The CDR3 runs 15 residues. Trimming stripped 5 bases from V and 8 bases from J, with 18 bases between. CDR3 loop: CASSQQSFGDEKLFF. CDR3 nucleotides: TGTGCCAGCAGCCAACAGAGTTTCGGTGACGAAAAACTGTTTTTT.

This chain links TRBV6-1 with TRBJ2-4, with a tentative D call TRBD2 (6 bases). The germline CDR1 and CDR2 sequences are MNHNS and SASEGT. Trimming took 0 bases from V and 1 from J, leaving 7 bases between them. This CDR3 has 15 amino acids. The CDR3 bases are TGTGCCAGCAGTGAAGCGGGGAGGGCCAAAAACATTCAGTACTTC. This codes for CASSEAGRAKNIQYF.

The chain links TRBV7-2 to TRBJ2-2, with 10 nucleotides matching TRBD1. The V gene end was trimmed by 4 bases and the J gene end by 5 bases; junction bases not matched to a gene: 10. CDR1 and CDR2 (germline): SGHTA, FQGNSA. The CDR3 covers 17 residues. The CDR3 region is CASSSTQWTGGTGELFF. The CDR3 nucleotides are TGTGCCAGCAGCTCGACACAATGGACAGGGGGAACCGGGGAGCTGTTTTTT.

The gene calls are TRBV7-3 and TRBJ1-2, with 7 nucleotides matching TRBD1. The germline V gene encodes CDR1 SGHTA and CDR2 FQGTGA. Unmatched junction bases numbered 8, after V lost 1 base and J lost 6 bases. The CDR3 loop spans 15 amino acids. CDR3 region: CASSLRQGRGNGYTF. CDR3 bases: TGTGCCAGCAGCTTAAGACAGGGAAGGGGCAATGGCTACACCTTC. Supplemented by reference TRBV7-3 and TRBJ1-2, the full variable domain reads GAGVSQTPSNKVTEKGKYVELRCDPISGHTALYWYRQSLGQGPEFLIYFQGTGAADDSGLPNDRFFAVRPEGSVSTLKIQRTERGDSAVYLCASSLRQGRGNGYTFGSGTRLTVV.

This rearrangement joins TRBV5-1 to TRBJ2-1; TRBD2 might be the D (6 bases). Deletions cut 0 bases from V and 4 bases from J, with 11 bases between. CDR3 size: 15 residues. Germline assignment: CDR1 SGHRS and CDR2 YFSETQ. CDR3 sequence reads: CASSLERARYNEQFF. The CDR3 region has the DNA TGCGCCAGCAGCTTGGAGCGGGCGAGATACAATGAGCAGTTCTTC.

The rearrangement links TRBV28 to TRBJ1-5; unclear D gene. The CDR3 has 14 amino acids. Deletions cut 3 bases from V and 2 bases from J, with 8 bases between. Germline V gene lookup returns CDR1 MDHEN and CDR2 SYDVKM. The DNA of the CDR3 is TGTGCCAGCAGTTTTAGCAGAGGCAATCAGCCCCAGCATTTT. Amino acid sequence: CASSFSRGNQPQHF.